This T cell receptor (beta chain) was sequenced in a study of T cell responses to AZD1222 COVID-19 vaccine. The assay was immunoSEQ multiplex PCR, and TCRdb's table has in-frame clones only and misses some. Altogether 110,000 or so clones are present, about 88% being singletons, with the ten largest covering 3.5%. CDR1 is SGHRS and CDR2 is YFSETQ in the germline V gene. J gave up 6 bases and V 3 bases, and 1 base lay outside the gene matches. The length of the CDR3 is 13 residues. The source is an adult who received the AZD1222 COVID-19 vaccine. Here the sequenced sample was peripheral blood, taken 28 days after the second AZD1222 dose. The V call is TRBV5-1, the J call TRBJ1-2; 11 bases align to TRBD1. The CDR3 DNA follows: TGCGCCAGCAGCTGGACAGGGGGCAATGGCTACACCTTC. It is translated as CASSWTGGNGYTF.